Below, 20 T cell receptor beta chains from the same sample are listed, as sequenced in a study of T cells in Graves' hyperthyroidism and ophthalmopathy. From RNA transcripts, TCR beta CDR3 regions were amplified. A first-round RT-PCR of the TCR CDR3 used the HTBI primer set. TCRdb fed the multiplex PCR reads into MiXCR, producing one record per CDR3 protein. The sample consists of approximately 410,000 distinct CDR3 sequences, approximately 15% of them appearing once. The material sequenced was blood. Receptors were obtained from a woman under 30 with Graves' hyperthyroidism.

J is TRBJ1-5 and V is TRBV28, with D unresolved. The CDR3 totals 13 residues. Germline assignment: CDR1 MDHEN and CDR2 SYDVKM. Trimming stripped 6 bases from V and 0 bases from J, with 6 bases between. The CDR3 reads CASRRYSNQPQHF. CDR3 nucleotide sequence: TGTGCCAGCAGACGATATAGCAATCAGCCCCAGCATTTT.

Turning to this clonotype: Its ends do not fully match the called genes, so a read error is possible. The rearrangement joins TRBV7-2 to TRBJ2-6, with D possibly being TRBD1 or TRBD2 (5 bases each). The CDR3 length is 11 residues. Germline CDR1 is SGHTA and CDR2 is FQGNSA. The CDR3 sequence is CASSLGTDKAF. The CDR3 DNA reads as TGTGCCAGCAGCCTTGGGACCGACAAAGCTTTC.

This clonotype was seen ten or more times. The V and J genes are TRBV28 and TRBJ1-4; no definite D call. The CDR3 runs 14 residues. V gave up 3 bases and J gave up 2 bases, with 7 bases separating them. CDR1 MDHEN and CDR2 SYDVKM come from the germline V gene. CDR3 sequence (DNA): TGTGCCAGCAGTTTGGGAGGGACTAATGAAAAACTGTTTTTT. Translated, it gives CASSLGGTNEKLFF. Filled out from reference TRBV28 and TRBJ1-4, the complete variable domain reads DVKVTQSSRYLVKRTGEKVFLECVQDMDHENMFWYRQDPGLGLRLIYFSYDVKMKEKGDIPEGYSVSREKKERFSLILESASTNQTSMYLCASSLGGTNEKLFFGSGTQLSVL.

The CDR3 nucleotides are TGTGCCAGCAGCGTAGCGGAGTTCGACAATGAGCAGTTCTTC. Its translation is CASSVAEFDNEQFF. This chain joins TRBV3-1 and TRBJ2-1; a weak D match, TRBD2 (6 bases). The CDR3 spans 14 residues. Trimming left V 5 bases short and J 5 bases short, with 13 bases between. Per the germline V gene, CDR1 is LGHDT and CDR2 is YNNKEL (reference sequence).

This clonotype was seen at least ten times. The genes are TRBV6-1 and TRBJ1-2, with D uncertain. Deletions cut 6 bases from V and 4 bases from J, with 12 bases between. Germline-derived CDR1 and CDR2 are MNHNS and SASEGT. The CDR3 is made up of 13 amino acids. The CDR3 DNA is TGTGCCAGCAGGACCTCCCGGGCCTATGGCTACACCTTC. It codes for CASRTSRAYGYTF.

This chain joins TRBV29-1 and TRBJ2-2; TRBD2 matches at 9 bases. The V segment lost 8 bases and the J segment 5 bases; nucleotides outside the gene matches: 3. This CDR3 has 12 amino acids. Germline values: CDR1 SQVTM, CDR2 ANQGSEA. DNA of the CDR3: TGCAGCTCCACTAGCGGGACCGGGGAGCTGTTTTTT. It yields the protein CSSTSGTGELFF.

This clonotype was detected ten times or more. V usage is TRBV20-1 and J usage is TRBJ2-7; 9 bases agree with TRBD1. Germline CDR1 is DFQATT and CDR2 is SNEGSKA (reference sequence). V shed 6 bases, J shed 3 bases, and the junction held 6 bases outside the gene matches. CDR3 length: 13 residues. CDR3 coding DNA: TGCAGTGCAGGGGAGGGACAGGGCTACGAGCAGTACTTC. It specifies CSAGEGQGYEQYF.

This clonotype was seen more than once but under ten times. The V gene is TRBV4-3, the J gene TRBJ1-2, with unresolved D. Germline V gives CDR1 LGHNA, CDR2 YSLEER. The CDR3 extends over 13 amino acids. V dropped 0 bases and J dropped 7 bases, with 9 bases sitting between them. Here the CDR3 DNA reads TGCGCCAGCAGCCAAGATAGCGGGTCTGGCTACACCTTC. It specifies CASSQDSGSGYTF.

V is TRBV7-2 and J is TRBJ2-5; 9 positions agree with TRBD1. After removal of 6 bases from V and 1 base from J, the junction contained 3 bases not matched to a gene. The CDR3 length is 14 residues. Germline assignment: CDR1 SGHTA and CDR2 FQGNSA. Here the CDR3 DNA reads TGTGCCAGCAGGGGACAGGGAGGCCAAGAGACCCAGTACTTC. It yields the protein CASRGQGGQETQYF.

This clonotype was found many times. This sequence joins TRBV20-1 and TRBJ2-3, with D perhaps being TRBD1 or TRBD2 (5 bases each). Germline CDR1 is DFQATT and CDR2 is SNEGSKA (reference sequence). This CDR3 is 16 amino acids long. V was trimmed by 4 bases and J by 2 bases, leaving 19 bases between them. The chain's CDR3 is CSATDLLGETTDTQYF. The CDR3 DNA sequence: TGCAGTGCTACCGACCTGTTGGGGGAAACCACAGATACGCAGTATTTT.

The sample holds many counts of this clonotype. V gene TRBV5-1 combines with J gene TRBJ2-3, with D perhaps matching TRBD2 (5 bases). The CDR3 is made up of 17 amino acids. The V gene lost 4 bases and the J gene lost 6 bases, with 24 bases spanning the gap. CDR1 and CDR2 from the germline V gene are SGHRS and YFSETQ. The DNA for the CDR3 is TGCGCCAGCAGCACCGCCAACGAGGACTCGGCGTGGGATACGCAGTATTTT. Its protein is CASSTANEDSAWDTQYF.

The CDR3 sequence: CASSQGQQGGYYGYTF. CDR3 coding DNA: TGTGCCAGCAGCCAAGGTCAACAGGGGGGTTACTATGGCTACACCTTC. The chain links TRBV6-1 to TRBJ1-2, with 8 bases lining up with TRBD1. The CDR3 is made up of 16 amino acids. V was pared by 6 bases and J by 3 bases, with 12 bases of the junction left unmatched. In germline, CDR1 is MNHNS, CDR2 SASEGT.

V and J are TRBV19 and TRBJ1-1; D is ambiguous. The CDR3 consists of 13 residues. The germline gives CDR1 LNHDA, CDR2 SQIVND (reference sequence). Between the trimmed V and J ends, which lost 3 bases and 3 bases, there was a span of 8 bases. The CDR3 region is CASSMDRDTEAFF. In nucleotides, the CDR3 is TGTGCCAGTAGTATGGATAGGGACACTGAAGCTTTCTTT.

The chain carries TRBV28 and TRBJ2-7, with no clear D. Germline V lookup: CDR1 MDHEN, CDR2 SYDVKM. The CDR3 consists of 13 residues. The V end lost 3 bases, the J end lost 3 bases, and 9 bases lay between the germline ends. CDR3 nucleotide sequence: TGTGCCAGCAGTTTGAACCCCTTCTACGAGCAGTACTTC. Its translation: CASSLNPFYEQYF.

This clonotype has just a few counts. The genes are TRBV6-1 and TRBJ2-1; D is perhaps TRBD1 or TRBD2 (5 bases each). The CDR3 is 13 amino acids. Germline CDR1 MNHNS, CDR2 SASEGT. The CDR3 loop reads CATTAVFYNEQFF. Here the CDR3 DNA reads TGTGCTACGACAGCGGTATTCTACAATGAGCAGTTCTTC.

This clonotype was seen a few times. V is TRBV28 and J is TRBJ2-2, with D possibly TRBD2 on 6 matching bases. Germline lookup yields CDR1 MDHEN and CDR2 SYDVKM. The V end lost 3 bases, the J end lost 2 bases, and 19 bases lay between the germline ends. This CDR3 spans 18 amino acids. As DNA, the CDR3 is TGTGCCAGCAGTTTCCGCCTCCTCGGGAGTTTAAACACCGGGGAGCTGTTTTTT. It translates to CASSFRLLGSLNTGELFF.

This clonotype occurred many times. The chain carries TRBV12-3 or TRBV12-4 and TRBJ1-6; 11 nucleotides agree with TRBD1. With V trimmed by 1 base and J by 5 bases, 7 bases remained unmatched. The CDR3 contains 18 residues. This CDR3 is CASSLGRTGGANNSPLHF. The CDR3 DNA follows: TGTGCCAGCAGTTTAGGTAGGACAGGGGGCGCGAATAATTCACCCCTCCACTTT.

Comments on this clonotype: A read error may be the cause here, since a much bigger clone is one base away. This sequence joins TRBV3-1 and TRBJ1-1; TRBD1 might be the D (6 bases). CDR1 is LGHDT and CDR2 is YNNKEL in the germline V gene (reference sequence). This CDR3 region has 17 residues. The CDR3 sequence is CASSQRQVGEKSTEASF. The CDR3 DNA follows: TGTGCCAGCAGCCAACGACAGGTTGGAGAAAAGAGCACTGAAGCTTCCTTT. The entire variable domain, with the rest obtained from reference TRBV3-1 and TRBJ1-1, is as follows: DTAVSQTPKYLVTQMGNDKSIKCEQNLGHDTMYWYKQDSKKFLKIMFSYNNKELIINETVPNRFSPKSPDKAHLNLHINSLELGDSAVYFCASSQRQVGEKSTEASFGQGTRLTVV.

The table lists this clonotype with many counts. J is TRBJ2-3 and V is TRBV29-1, with D perhaps assigned TRBD1 or TRBD2 (5 bases each). Germline V CDR1 and CDR2: SQVTM, ANQGSEA. Trimming removed 3 bases from V and 0 bases from J, with 16 bases in between. The CDR3 is 16 residues long. The CDR3 DNA is TGCAGCGTTGAGGGGGTCCGAACCCCTAGCACAGATACGCAGTATTTT. Its protein product is CSVEGVRTPSTDTQYF.

The table lists this clonotype with many counts. The rearrangement joins TRBV20-1 to TRBJ1-5; possible D gene TRBD1, 6 bases. The length of the CDR3 is 13 residues. Deletions cut 6 bases from V and 0 bases from J, with 9 bases between. Germline assignment: CDR1 DFQATT and CDR2 SNEGSKA (reference sequence). The CDR3 loop reads CSAADSSNQPQHF. The CDR3 bases are TGCAGTGCGGCGGACAGTAGCAATCAGCCCCAGCATTTT.